This entry is about one T cell receptor (beta chain). Covering alpha and beta chains, TRAV- and TRBV-specific primers were used for the first-strand cDNA. With a constant-region primer and a V-primer adapter, TCRs were subjected to approximately 18 PCR cycles of amplification. MiXCR, run by TCRdb on the reads, gives a single entry per CDR3 protein. The repertoire holds approximately 14,000 distinct CDR3 sequences, roughly 70% seen once, with 4% to 5.5% in the top ten. This sample is drawn from a study of low-dose radiotherapy and immunotherapy resistance in tumors. Study at large: Members of Cohort 1 were treated with 0.5 Gy per fraction every 2 weeks. The prescribed total PTV dose was 6.5 Gy. With 1 Gy per fraction every two weeks, Cohort 2 accumulated 13 Gy across 26 weeks. Intravenous cyclophosphamide 200 mg/m2 was given every two weeks, one day before radiation and immunotherapy.

The CDR3 is made up of 17 amino acids. V lost 0 bases to trimming and J lost 5 bases, with 14 bases between them. CDR1 is SGHAT and CDR2 is FQNNGV in the germline V gene. This sequence joins TRBV11-2 and TRBJ1-6; D not resolved. This TCR came from a human donor with advanced metastatic prostate, ovarian, gallbladder or colorectal cancer (not recorded which). This table probably holds off-target reads from a library built for another chain. DNA for the CDR3: TGTGCCAGCAGCTTAGATAGGGCAGCTGTGGATAATTCACCCCTCCACTTT. As protein: CASSLDRAAVDNSPLHF.